This is a list of T cell receptor beta chains from one sample in a study of graft-versus-host responses after intestinal transplantation. The antigens for these receptors are not known. Libraries were prepared by immunoSEQ multiplex PCR; TCRdb keeps only in-frame clonotypes and omits some of them. The table includes about 86,000 clones, around nine tenths detected once. Sequencing was performed on unstimulated CD8+ T cells sorted from spleen or lymph node cells, taken before intestinal transplant. Receptors originate from a human donor who received an intestinal transplant. Each CDR3 is given with its conserved first and last residue. D genes are given only for firm matches. Expanded clones are given a class, and other clones once, few, many or no size at all.

TRBV7-9,-,TRBJ1-5,once,TGTGCCAGCAGCTTAGAGGCAGGGGCAGGGCAGCCCCAGCATTTT,CASSLEAGAGQPQHF
TRBV2,-,TRBJ1-5,-,TGTGCCAGCAGTCCCTGGGAGGCAAGCCAGCCCCAGCATTTT,CASSPWEASQPQHF
TRBV4-1,TRBD1,TRBJ1-1,once,TGCGCCAGCAGCCATCGCGATGACAGGGGTGGTGAAGCTTTCTTT,CASSHRDDRGGEAFF
TRBV4-2,-,TRBJ2-3,-,TGTGCCAGCAGCCAAGAGGGACTCATAACTAGCACAGATACGCAGTATTTT,CASSQEGLITSTDTQYF
TRBV2,-,TRBJ2-3,-,TGTGCCAGCAGGGGACTCTCTAGCACAGATACGCAGTATTTT,CASRGLSSTDTQYF
TRBV4-1,-,TRBJ1-4,once,TGCGCCAGCAGCCAAGGATCAGGGCCCGGACGCGAAAAACTGTTTTTT,CASSQGSGPGREKLFF
TRBV10-3,TRBD2,TRBJ2-1,-,TGTGCCATCAGTGAGCGGAGGGAGGGGAATGAGCAGTTCTTC,CAISERREGNEQFF
TRBV30,-,TRBJ1-1,-,TGTGCCTGGAGTACTACAGGGAACACTGAAGCTTTCTTT,CAWSTTGNTEAFF
TRBV5-1,TRBD1,TRBJ1-2,-,TGCGCCAGCAGCCCCCGACAGGGGGCGTCTTCCCTTACCGCTAACTATGGCTACACCTTC,CASSPRQGASSLTANYGYTF
TRBV4-1,-,TRBJ2-2,-,TGCGCCAGCAGCCAAGGAACAGCGAACACCGGGGAGCTGTTTTTT,CASSQGTANTGELFF
TRBV4-1,TRBD2,TRBJ2-1,-,TGCGCCAGCAGCCTCCTAGCGGGAGGGCCGGGGAATGAGCAGTTCTTC,CASSLLAGGPGNEQFF
TRBV7-3,-,TRBJ1-1,-,TGTGCCAGCAACATGGGGGCGAGGGACACTGAAGCTTTCTTT,CASNMGARDTEAFF
TRBV6-5,-,TRBJ1-2,-,TGTGCCAGCAGTTACTCGAAGGCAGGCTACTATGGCTACACCTTC,CASSYSKAGYYGYTF
TRBV7-9,TRBD2,TRBJ2-1,-,TGTGCCAGCAGCTTAGGGAGCGGGACCTACAATGAGCAGTTCTTC,CASSLGSGTYNEQFF
TRBV7-9,TRBD1,TRBJ2-2,-,TGTGCCAGCAGCTTCGTCACCCAGACAGGGCCGGAGCTGTTTTTT,CASSFVTQTGPELFF
TRBV18,-,TRBJ2-7,-,TGTGCCAGCTCACCTCCCCGGGTCGAGAGGGCCGGCTACGAGCAGTACTTC,CASSPPRVERAGYEQYF
TRBV5-1,-,TRBJ2-1,-,TGCGCCAGCAGCTTGGTCGCAGGCAATGAGCAGTTCTTC,CASSLVAGNEQFF
TRBV13,-,TRBJ1-1,-,TGTGCCACCCAGGGAGGTGGAACTGAAGCTTTCTTT,CATQGGGTEAFF
TRBV7-2,TRBD2,TRBJ2-7,-,TGTGCCAGCAGCTCCGGACTAGCGGGCATCTACGAGCAGTACTTC,CASSSGLAGIYEQYF
TRBV28,TRBD1,TRBJ2-7,-,TGTGCCAGCAGTTGGGGACAGTACTACGAGCAGTACTTC,CASSWGQYYEQYF
TRBV19,-,TRBJ2-4,-,TGTGCCAGTAGTATAGATCAGGGTTACATTCAGTACTTC,CASSIDQGYIQYF
TRBV2,-,TRBJ2-7,-,TGTGCCAGCAGTGGACAGACCAGCTCCTACGAGCAGTACTTC,CASSGQTSSYEQYF
TRBV4-1,-,TRBJ2-5,-,TGCGCCAGCAGCCTCCTCGACAGGGGAGGGGAGACCCAGTACTTC,CASSLLDRGGETQYF
TRBV4-3,-,TRBJ1-2,-,TGCGCCAGCAGCCAAGATAGTTCGGATGGCTACACCTTC,CASSQDSSDGYTF
TRBV9,TRBD2,TRBJ2-3,-,TGTGCCAGCAGCGCCCCTGGGGGTCTAGCGGGGGCCACAGATACGCAGTATTTT,CASSAPGGLAGATDTQYF
TRBV4-1,-,TRBJ1-5,-,TGCGCCAGCAGCCAAGGACAGGGCAATCAGCCCCAGCATTTT,CASSQGQGNQPQHF
TRBV10-2,-,TRBJ2-1,-,TGCGCCAGCAGTGAGACTAGCAATGAGCAGTTCTTC,CASSETSNEQFF
TRBV30,-,TRBJ2-2,-,TGTGCCTGGATGTTAGGGGGCACCGGGGAGCTGTTTTTT,CAWMLGGTGELFF
TRBV6-1,-,TRBJ2-1,-,TGTGCCAGCACCTTACAGAACACCTACAATGAGCAGTTCTTC,CASTLQNTYNEQFF
TRBV9,-,TRBJ1-2,-,TGTGCCAGCAGCCAGGACACTATGTCTTATGGCTACACCTTC,CASSQDTMSYGYTF
TRBV4-1,TRBD1,TRBJ2-2,-,TGCGCCAGCAGCCAAAGCAGGGGGCACGGGGAGCTGTTTTTT,CASSQSRGHGELFF
TRBV7-9,TRBD1,TRBJ2-5,-,TGTGCCAGCAACCCTACCCTCCGGGACAGAGAGACCCAGTACTTC,CASNPTLRDRETQYF
TRBV2,TRBD1,TRBJ2-1,-,TGTGCCACAAATAAGGCCTACAGGGGGCGTAGGAATGAGCAGTTCTTC,CATNKAYRGRRNEQFF
TRBV6-1,TRBD1,TRBJ1-2,-,TGTGCCAGCAGCAACACGGGGACAGGTGATATTGACACCTTC,CASSNTGTGDIDTF
TRBV5-4,-,TRBJ2-7,-,TGTGCCAGCAGCTTGGACAGGGCCCGACGGGGCGAGCAGTACTTC,CASSLDRARRGEQYF
TRBV29-1,-,TRBJ2-7,-,TGCAGCGGCACGGACACCTACGAGCAGTACTTC,CSGTDTYEQYF
TRBV13,-,TRBJ1-1,once,TGTGCCAGCAGCGTCGACGCTGGGGGGACTGAAGCTTTCTTT,CASSVDAGGTEAFF
TRBV6-6,TRBD1,TRBJ2-7,once,TGTGCCAGCAGTTACGACAGGGCCTACGAGCAGTACTTC,CASSYDRAYEQYF
TRBV27,-,TRBJ1-5,-,TGTGCCAGCAGTTTATCGGGAACAGGATCGAATCAGCCCCAGCATTTT,CASSLSGTGSNQPQHF
TRBV7-9,TRBD1,TRBJ2-5,-,TGTGCCAGCAGAGATGACAGGGCAGAGACCCAGTACTTC,CASRDDRAETQYF
TRBV4-3,TRBD1,TRBJ2-7,few,TGCGCCAGCAGCCAAGACAGGGGGCACGACGAGCAGTACTTC,CASSQDRGHDEQYF
TRBV7-9,-,TRBJ2-1,-,TGTGCCAGCAGGTTGGACCCCGGGGATGAGCAGTTCTTC,CASRLDPGDEQFF
TRBV14,-,TRBJ2-7,-,TGTGCCAGCAGCCAAGTGGCAGGGCACGAGCAGTACTTC,CASSQVAGHEQYF
TRBV5-6,-,TRBJ2-7,-,TGTGCCAGCAGCTTGGGGGCGTCCTACGAGCAGTACTTC,CASSLGASYEQYF
TRBV28,-,TRBJ2-7,-,TGTGCCAGCAGCGACGACGGGTACGAGCAGTACTTC,CASSDDGYEQYF
TRBV5-6,-,TRBJ2-5,-,TGTGCCAGCAGCTTTCCAAGCACAGAGACCCAGTACTTC,CASSFPSTETQYF
TRBV7-9,-,TRBJ2-7,-,TGTGCCAGCAGCCCGGACTGGACCTACGAGCAGTACTTC,CASSPDWTYEQYF
TRBV7-9,TRBD1,TRBJ1-2,-,TGTGCCAGCAGCTCTGGACAGGGGAACTATGGCTACACCTTC,CASSSGQGNYGYTF
TRBV4-1,TRBD1,TRBJ2-5,-,TGCGCCAGCAGCCAGACGGGACAGTTACAAGAGACCCAGTACTTC,CASSQTGQLQETQYF
TRBV30,TRBD1,TRBJ1-1,-,TGTGCCTGGGACCCGGGACAGGGGAGAACTGAAGCTTTCTTT,CAWDPGQGRTEAFF
TRBV11-2,-,TRBJ1-1,-,TGTGCCAGCAGCACTAACAGGGTCCAGGCCACTGAAGCTTTCTTT,CASSTNRVQATEAFF
TRBV7-9,TRBD1,TRBJ2-2,-,TGTGCCAGCAGACAGGGGCGCGGGGAGCTGTTTTTT,CASRQGRGELFF
TRBV25-1,TRBD1,TRBJ2-5,-,TGTGCCAGCAGGGACAGGGGAGAGACCCAGTACTTC,CASRDRGETQYF
TRBV27,-,TRBJ2-1,-,TGTGCCAGCAGTCCCGTGATCGAGAGCAATGAGCAGTTCTTC,CASSPVIESNEQFF